This passage covers 18 T cell receptor beta chains from one sample sequenced in a study of blood T cell repertoires in COVID-19. The protocol was immunoSEQ multiplex PCR, while the TCRdb copy is restricted to in-frame clones and leaves out a portion. Altogether a few hundred thousand clones are present, about 81% being singletons, with the ten largest covering nearly 9.5%. Sequencing used PBMCs or T cells enriched from blood (not recorded which). The receptor set was obtained from a man aged 35-49 years who had recovered from COVID-19.

V gene TRBV19 combines with J gene TRBJ2-1, with 15 bases that match TRBD2. The CDR3 extends over 18 amino acids. CDR1 and CDR2 (germline): LNHDA, SQIVND (reference sequence). V was pared by 1 base and J by 3 bases, with 4 bases of the junction left unmatched. CDR3 residues: CASSIGGLAGGYYNEQFF. Written as DNA, the CDR3 is TGTGCCAGTAGTATAGGAGGACTAGCGGGGGGGTACTACAATGAGCAGTTCTTC.

V gene TRBV30 combines with J gene TRBJ1-2; TRBD1 is a possible D gene (5 bases). V lost 3 bases, J lost 7 bases, and 24 bases lay in between. CDR3 size: 16 residues. Germline values: CDR1 GTSNPN, CDR2 SVGIG (reference sequence). The CDR3 DNA reads TGTGCCTGGAGACCTGACGGTACAGGAGTGTCGAGTGGCTACACCTTC. Its protein is CAWRPDGTGVSSGYTF.

J is TRBJ1-6 and V is TRBV6-5, with 9 positions matching TRBD1. Trimming removed 0 bases from V and 5 bases from J; junction bases left unmatched: 2. Germline assignment: CDR1 MNHEY and CDR2 SVGAGI. The CDR3 sequence is 16 residues long. CDR3: CASSYSRDRDNSPLHF. The CDR3 coding sequence is TGTGCCAGCAGTTACTCGAGGGACAGGGATAATTCACCCCTCCACTTT.

V gene TRBV5-5 combines with J gene TRBJ2-1; 14 bases fit TRBD2. The junction had 9 bases not matched to a gene; V was cut back by 3 bases and J by 7 bases. CDR1 is SGHKS and CDR2 is YYEKEE in the germline V gene (reference sequence). This CDR3 comprises 17 residues. The DNA for the CDR3 is TGTGCCAGCAGCTCCCAGGCCGGGACTAGCGGGAGAAATGAGCAGTTCTTC. Encoded protein: CASSSQAGTSGRNEQFF.

This chain links TRBV6-5 with TRBJ1-5; 8 bases line up with TRBD1. Trimming took 5 bases from V and 3 from J; bases not matched to a gene: 6. This CDR3 has 15 amino acids. Per the germline V gene, CDR1 is MNHEY and CDR2 is SVGAGI. This chain's CDR3 is CASSPTGASNQPQHF. The CDR3 DNA follows: TGTGCCAGCAGTCCGACAGGGGCCTCCAATCAGCCCCAGCATTTT.

This sequence joins TRBV5-4 and TRBJ2-2, with 7 positions matching TRBD1. There are 16 residues in the CDR3. Germline CDR1 reads SGHNT; CDR2 reads YYREEE (reference sequence). V gave up 6 bases and J gave up 0 bases; unmatched junction bases: 8. The CDR3 is CASTIDRASNTGELFF. CDR3 in DNA: TGTGCCAGCACTATTGACAGGGCCTCGAACACCGGGGAGCTGTTTTTT. The variable domain in full, completed from reference TRBV5-4 and TRBJ2-2, reads ETGVTQSPTHLIKTRGQQVTLRCSSQSGHNTVSWYQQALGQGPQFIFQYYREEENGRGNFPPRFSGLQFPNYSSELNVNALELDDSALYLCASTIDRASNTGELFFGEGSRLTVL.

The chain combines TRBV7-9 with TRBJ1-6; D call uncertain. CDR1 SEHNR and CDR2 FQNEAQ come from the germline V gene (reference sequence). The CDR3 loop spans 14 amino acids. Trimming pared 2 bases from V and 5 bases from J, leaving 7 bases between. The CDR3 DNA reads TGTGCCAGCAGCTTACTTGCTAATAATTCACCCCTCCACTTT. Translation gives CASSLLANNSPLHF.

In DNA, the CDR3 is TGCGCCAGCAGCGCCCGGGACAGGGGAATCTATGGCTACACCTTC. Residues: CASSARDRGIYGYTF. The chain uses TRBV5-1 and TRBJ1-2; 10 bases align to TRBD1. J gave up 4 bases and V 4 bases, and 7 bases lay outside the gene matches. The CDR3 spans 15 residues. The germline CDR1 and CDR2 sequences are SGHRS and YFSETQ.

This chain joins TRBV24-1 and TRBJ1-1, with 10 bases that match TRBD1. Germline assignment: CDR1 KGHDR and CDR2 SFDVKD. V dropped 7 bases and J dropped 5; count of bases not matched to a gene: 6. The CDR3 consists of 14 residues. The DNA of the CDR3 is TGTGCCACCAGCGAGGACAGGGGGGGGACTGAAGCTTTCTTT. Translated, it gives CATSEDRGGTEAFF.

The gene calls are TRBV30 and TRBJ1-1, with a weak D call TRBD1 (6 bases). CDR1 is GTSNPN and CDR2 is SVGIG in the germline V gene (reference sequence). CDR3 length: 12 amino acids. The V end lost 5 bases, the J end lost 6 bases, and 13 bases lay between the germline ends. The CDR3 nucleotides read TGTGCCTGGCAGGGGCTAAATCCTGAAGCTTTCTTT. It translates to CAWQGLNPEAFF.

This clone turned up a few times. The chain couples TRBV5-1 to TRBJ2-7, with 10 bases fitting TRBD2. Per germline, CDR1 SGHRS and CDR2 YFSETQ. This CDR3 region has 15 residues. The V and J ends lost 3 bases and 8 bases, in that order; junction bases with no gene match: 11. In DNA form, the CDR3 reads TGCGCCAGCAGCTATACTAGCGGGAATTCCGGGCAGCAGTACTTC. Translated: CASSYTSGNSGQQYF.

This chain uses TRBV7-9 with TRBJ1-1; 7 nucleotides align to TRBD1. CDR3 length: 14 amino acids. With 6 bases clipped from V and 1 base from J, the junction kept 5 bases outside the gene matches. CDR1 and CDR2 from the germline V gene are SEHNR and FQNEAQ (reference sequence). The CDR3: CASRVGTENTEAFF. The CDR3 DNA is TGTGCCAGCAGGGTGGGGACAGAGAACACTGAAGCTTTCTTT.

V usage is TRBV15 and J usage is TRBJ2-7, with 10 positions matching TRBD2. With 2 bases clipped from V and 2 bases from J, the junction kept 6 bases outside the gene matches. Germline V gene data show CDR1 as LNHNV and CDR2 as YYDKDF (reference sequence). This CDR3 has 16 residues. CDR3 DNA: TGTGCCACCAGCAGATTGGGGACTAGCGCGACCTACGAGCAGTACTTC. Encoded protein: CATSRLGTSATYEQYF.

The chain's CDR3 is CASSPGTTNQPQHF. CDR3 DNA sequence: TGTGCCAGCAGTCCAGGGACAACAAATCAGCCCCAGCATTTT. The J gene is TRBJ1-5, the V gene TRBV6-6; possibly TRBD1 for D (6 bases). The germline V gene has CDR1 MNHNY and CDR2 SVGAGI (reference sequence). The CDR3 is made up of 14 amino acids. Trimming removed 5 bases from V and 4 bases from J, with 12 bases in between.

This chain connects TRBV15 to TRBJ2-7, with a weak D call TRBD1 (5 bases). The V end was cut by 0 bases, the J end by 7 bases, with 10 bases between. The length of the CDR3 is 13 residues. Per germline, CDR1 LNHNV and CDR2 YYDKDF (reference sequence). The CDR3 sequence is CATSRDKGREQYF. The CDR3 coding sequence is TGTGCCACCAGCAGAGATAAGGGGCGGGAGCAGTACTTC. Full variable domain (rest looked up from reference TRBV15 and TRBJ2-7): DAMVIQNPRYQVTQFGKPVTLSCSQTLNHNVMYWYQQKSSQAPKLLFHYYDKDFNNEADTPDNFQSRRPNTSFCFLDIRSPGLGDTAMYLCATSRDKGREQYFGPGTRLTVT.

This clone was seen only once. The chain employs TRBV6-2 or TRBV6-3 and TRBJ2-3; 7 nucleotides match TRBD2. The junction had 18 bases not matched to a gene; V was cut back by 5 bases and J by 4 bases. The CDR3 is 18 amino acids. Germline CDR1 is MNHEY and CDR2 is SVGEGT. The CDR3 DNA follows: TGTGCCAGCAGTAATAGGACCCCGACTAGCTGGCTTGCAGATACGCAGTATTTT. Its translation is CASSNRTPTSWLADTQYF.

The chain uses TRBV5-1 and TRBJ2-6; 8 bases line up with TRBD2. V gave up 7 bases and J gave up 2 bases; unmatched junction bases: 8. Germline CDR1 is SGHRS and CDR2 is YFSETQ. The CDR3 runs to 16 residues. CDR3 region: CASSSGGMAGANVLTF. The DNA for the CDR3 is TGCGCCAGCTCAAGCGGGGGAATGGCTGGGGCCAACGTCCTGACTTTC.

This clone was counted a few times. The chain carries TRBV29-1 and TRBJ2-2; D gene uncertain. The germline V and J ends were trimmed by 5 bases and 1 base, with 11 bases remaining between them. The germline gives CDR1 SQVTM, CDR2 ANQGSEA. The CDR3 contains 14 residues. CDR3 sequence reads: CSVLGQMNTGELFF. The CDR3 DNA reads TGCAGCGTTTTGGGCCAGATGAACACCGGGGAGCTGTTTTTT.